What follows are 28 T cell receptor beta chains derived from one specimen sequenced in a study of T cells after yellow fever vaccination. TCRdb called the 5' RACE reads again in MiXCR, with one record for every CDR3 protein. The data show more than 250,000 distinct CDR3 sequences, with 6.8% seen just once and 15% to 20% held by the top ten. Material: PBMCs, obtained approximately 40 days after the first yellow fever vaccination. These receptors were taken from a young man who received the YFV17D yellow fever vaccine.

The table lists this clonotype with many counts. The chain employs TRBV15 and TRBJ1-2; D gene unclear. Trimming cost V 0 bases and J 4 bases, with 3 bases left between them. This CDR3 is built from 12 residues. From germline, CDR1 is LNHNV and CDR2 YYDKDF (reference sequence). CDR3 DNA sequence: TGTGCCACCAGCAGAGAGGTCTATGGCTACACCTTC. It codes for CATSREVYGYTF.

This clonotype was counted at least ten times. This chain joins TRBV2 and TRBJ2-5; the D is unclear. Between the trimmed V and J ends, which lost 3 bases and 5 bases, there was a span of 7 bases. The CDR3 sequence is 12 residues long. Germline assignment: CDR1 SNHLY and CDR2 FYNNEI. The CDR3 DNA follows: TGTGCCAGCAGTGAGAGTAGCGAGACCCAGTACTTC. It codes for CASSESSETQYF.

The sample holds many counts of this clonotype. The gene calls are TRBV20-1 and TRBJ1-5; the D gene is possibly TRBD1 (5 bases). The germline gives CDR1 DFQATT, CDR2 SNEGSKA (reference sequence). V shed 0 bases and J shed 2 bases, with 8 bases lying between them. The CDR3 loop spans 14 amino acids. The CDR3 sequence: CSARDLGGNQPQHF. CDR3 bases: TGCAGTGCTAGAGATCTAGGGGGCAATCAGCCCCAGCATTTT.

The rearrangement links TRBV6-1 to TRBJ2-4, with D possibly TRBD2 on 6 matching bases. Trimming took off 0 bases at V and 2 bases at J, with 8 bases between the two ends. The CDR3 loop spans 15 amino acids. The germline V gene encodes CDR1 MNHNS and CDR2 SASEGT. CDR3 DNA: TGTGCCAGCAGTGAAGCTAGCGGAACCAAAAACATTCAGTACTTC. Encoded protein: CASSEASGTKNIQYF.

This clonotype was counted many times. V gene TRBV29-1 combines with J gene TRBJ1-2; D gene unclear. Looked up from germline, CDR1 is SQVTM and CDR2 is ANQGSEA. The CDR3 is made up of 13 amino acids. The germline V and J ends were trimmed by 4 bases and 1 base, with 10 bases remaining between them. CDR3 DNA: TGCAGCGTTGTTGCGACGGATAACTATGGCTACACCTTC. This encodes CSVVATDNYGYTF.

This clonotype has just a few counts. The V gene is TRBV2, the J gene TRBJ2-5, with TRBD2 matching 7 bases. CDR1 is SNHLY and CDR2 is FYNNEI in the germline V gene. V lost 7 bases, J lost 2 bases, and 7 bases stayed unmatched. CDR3 length: 14 residues. The CDR3 loop reads CASKAGVSQETQYF. In DNA form, the CDR3 reads TGTGCCAGCAAGGCGGGGGTTTCTCAAGAGACCCAGTACTTC.

This clonotype has ten or more counts. V and J are TRBV5-1 and TRBJ2-2, with 9 positions matching TRBD2. The CDR3 is 17 amino acids. Unmatched junction bases numbered 11, after V lost 4 bases and J lost 4 bases. Germline loops: CDR1 SGHRS, CDR2 YFSETQ. The CDR3 DNA reads TGCGCCAGCAGCCCGCAATCGCTAGCGGGGAGCACCGGGGAGCTGTTTTTT. It translates to CASSPQSLAGSTGELFF.

A few counts support this clonotype. DNA for the CDR3: TGTGCCAGTTCTGCAGGATTCATAAATGAGCAGTTCTTC. It yields the protein CASSAGFINEQFF. The chain has TRBV11-1 and TRBJ2-1; D is unresolved. The V and J ends lost 9 bases and 7 bases respectively, with 16 bases between them. The CDR3 runs to 13 residues. Germline V gives CDR1 SGHAT, CDR2 FQDESV (reference sequence).

The rearrangement uses TRBV7-9 and TRBJ1-4; perhaps TRBD1 as D (5 bases). Germline V gene lookup returns CDR1 SEHNR and CDR2 FQNEAQ (reference sequence). The CDR3 consists of 16 residues. Deletions cut 1 base from V and 4 bases from J, with 13 bases between. As DNA, the CDR3 is TGTGCCAGCAGCTTAGGGGACCGAAGACGTAATGAAAAACTGTTTTTT. This gives the protein CASSLGDRRRNEKLFF.

The chain combines TRBV29-1 with TRBJ2-7; possibly TRBD2 for D (5 bases). The CDR3 contains 12 residues. Germline V gene lookup returns CDR1 SQVTM and CDR2 ANQGSEA. Between the trimmed V and J ends, which lost 7 bases and 0 bases, there was a span of 10 bases. Here the CDR3 DNA reads TGCAGCGCACTAGGGAGCTCCTACGAGCAGTACTTC. Translating it yields CSALGSSYEQYF.

This clonotype was found many times. The rearrangement joins TRBV10-3 to TRBJ2-5; D gene unclear. The V gene's germline CDR1 is ENHRY and CDR2 SYGVKD. V was shortened by 6 bases and J by 0 bases, with 8 bases between the two germline ends. The length of the CDR3 is 13 residues. CDR3 loop: CAIRARDQETQYF. CDR3 DNA: TGTGCCATCAGAGCTAGGGACCAAGAGACCCAGTACTTC.

This clonotype came up once. The gene calls are TRBV9 and TRBJ2-3; TRBD1 matches at 7 bases. This CDR3 spans 16 amino acids. V shed 3 bases and J 0 bases; nucleotides not matched to a gene: 7. Looked up from germline, CDR1 is SGDLS and CDR2 is YYNGEE. The CDR3 sequence: CASSGRTGRSTDTQYF. CDR3 bases: TGTGCCAGCAGCGGACGGACAGGTAGGAGCACAGATACGCAGTATTTT.

This clonotype was recorded a few times. The CDR3 spells CASSLFIGDTEAFF. As DNA, the CDR3 is TGCGCCAGCAGCTTGTTCATTGGAGACACTGAAGCTTTCTTT. V usage is TRBV5-1 and J usage is TRBJ1-1; no clear D gene. V lost 1 base, J lost 3 bases, and 10 bases lay in between. The germline CDR1 and CDR2 sequences are SGHRS and YFSETQ. The CDR3 extends over 14 amino acids. The full variable domain, its missing parts supplied by reference TRBV5-1 and TRBJ1-1, is KAGVTQTPRYLIKTRGQQVTLSCSPISGHRSVSWYQQTPGQGLQFLFEYFSETQRNKGNFPGRFSGRQFSNSRSEMNVSTLELGDSALYLCASSLFIGDTEAFFGQGTRLTVV.

V usage is TRBV20-1 and J usage is TRBJ2-2; D might be TRBD1 (6 bases). Deletions cut 3 bases from V and 1 base from J, with 12 bases between. This CDR3 comprises 15 residues. CDR1 DFQATT and CDR2 SNEGSKA come from the germline V gene (reference sequence). CDR3 amino acids: CSARGQDGNTGELFF. CDR3 coding DNA: TGCAGTGCTAGGGGACAAGATGGGAACACCGGGGAGCTGTTTTTT.

This clonotype was recorded a few times. The chain employs TRBV10-2 and TRBJ2-1, with D possibly matching TRBD1 (5 bases). Germline assignment: CDR1 WSHSY and CDR2 SAAADI. CDR3 length: 15 amino acids. Between the trimmed V and J ends, which lost 3 bases and 4 bases, there was a span of 13 bases. In DNA, the CDR3 is TGCGCCAGCAGTGATGGGTCGGCAGGGTACAATGAGCAGTTCTTC. Translating it yields CASSDGSAGYNEQFF.

J is TRBJ1-1 and V is TRBV25-1; TRBD1 might be the D (5 bases). V lost 8 bases to trimming and J lost 2 bases, with 15 bases between them. Germline-derived CDR1 and CDR2 are MGHDK and SYGVNS. CDR3 length: 14 amino acids. CDR3 bases: TGTGCCAGCCAATCGGGGGGGGGTAACACTGAAGCTTTCTTT. It encodes CASQSGGGNTEAFF.

The chain joins TRBV2 to TRBJ2-5; a weak D match, TRBD1 (6 bases). There are 12 residues in the CDR3. The V end lost 7 bases, the J end lost 8 bases, and 14 bases lay between the germline ends. Germline V gene lookup returns CDR1 SNHLY and CDR2 FYNNEI. CDR3 in amino acids: CASTQGQETQYF. Written as DNA, the CDR3 is TGTGCCAGCACACAGGGTCAGGAAACCCAGTACTTC.

The chain combines TRBV29-1 with TRBJ1-2; D not resolved. The V gene lost 5 bases and the J gene lost 1 base, with 14 bases spanning the gap. This CDR3 region has 14 residues. The germline CDR1 and CDR2 sequences are SQVTM and ANQGSEA. CDR3 sequence (DNA): TGCAGCGTTTTCGATTCCCAGTTTAACTATGGCTACACCTTC. It encodes CSVFDSQFNYGYTF.

The CDR3 is CASSLRTGRPAYEQYV. CDR3 nucleotide sequence: TGTGCCAGCAGCTTGAGAACAGGGCGGCCTGCTTACGAGCAGTACGTC. This chain uses TRBV5-6 with TRBJ2-7, with D possibly TRBD1 on 6 matching bases. V shed 1 base and J shed 4 bases, with 18 bases lying between them. The CDR3 contains 16 residues. Per germline, CDR1 SGHDT and CDR2 YYEEEE.

This clonotype was detected many times. V usage is TRBV7-2 and J usage is TRBJ2-3; maybe TRBD1 (5 bases). The CDR3 runs to 15 residues. Germline assignment: CDR1 SGHTA and CDR2 FQGNSA. V dropped 1 base and J dropped 6 bases, with 14 bases sitting between them. The CDR3 spells CASSLGGLGVDTQYF. CDR3 nucleotides: TGTGCCAGCAGCTTAGGGGGCCTAGGAGTGGATACGCAGTATTTT.

In this sample, this clonotype turned up many times. The CDR3 DNA follows: TGCGCCAGCAGCAAGGACAGGGGGCGCGGCGGGGAGCTGTTTTTT. Translated, it gives CASSKDRGRGGELFF. This chain joins TRBV5-1 and TRBJ2-2, with 11 positions matching TRBD1. The germline V gene encodes CDR1 SGHRS and CDR2 YFSETQ. V shed 4 bases, J shed 7 bases, and the junction held 6 bases outside the gene matches. The CDR3 is made up of 15 amino acids.

The chain has TRBV5-4 and TRBJ2-7; 7 positions match TRBD1. The CDR3 has 14 residues. The germline V gene encodes CDR1 SGHNT and CDR2 YYREEE (reference sequence). V gave up 7 bases and J gave up 2 bases; unmatched junction bases: 9. The CDR3 loop is CASRSWGTAYEQYF. As DNA, the CDR3 is TGTGCCAGCCGGTCTTGGGGGACAGCCTACGAGCAGTACTTC.

The V gene is TRBV20-1, the J gene TRBJ2-1; the D gene is possibly TRBD1 (5 bases). Germline CDR1 reads DFQATT; CDR2 reads SNEGSKA (reference sequence). The CDR3 spans 14 residues. Trimming took off 3 bases at V and 8 bases at J, with 17 bases between the two ends. As DNA, the CDR3 is TGCAGTGCTAGGACCCCCCGTCAGGGTCATGAGCAGTTCTTC. Its translation: CSARTPRQGHEQFF.

This clonotype showed up just a few times. The chain links TRBV5-1 to TRBJ2-2; no clear D gene. Per germline, CDR1 SGHRS and CDR2 YFSETQ. V dropped 3 bases and J dropped 6 bases, with 15 bases sitting between them. The CDR3 is made up of 15 amino acids. The CDR3 loop is CASSYLGVGAGELFF. The DNA for the CDR3 is TGCGCCAGCAGCTACCTAGGAGTCGGCGCCGGGGAGCTGTTTTTT.

The chain carries TRBV28 and TRBJ2-3, with 8 nucleotides matching TRBD2. The CDR3 is 16 residues long. The trim removed 5 bases at V and 0 bases at J, leaving 7 bases unmatched. Germline CDR1 and CDR2: MDHEN and SYDVKM. CDR3 coding DNA: TGTGCCAGCAGTGTCACTCTAGCGGGTAGCACAGATACGCAGTATTTT. Protein product: CASSVTLAGSTDTQYF.

This clonotype has a handful of counts. Here the CDR3 reads CAIKRPSSGTDTQYF. In DNA form, the CDR3 reads TGTGCCATCAAGAGGCCTTCGAGTGGCACAGATACGCAGTATTTT. The chain recombines TRBV10-3 with TRBJ2-3, with no clear D. From germline, CDR1 is ENHRY and CDR2 SYGVKD. V gave up 7 bases and J gave up 1 base, with 15 bases separating them. The CDR3 is 15 amino acids.

The sample holds many counts of this clonotype. This chain links TRBV12-3 or TRBV12-4 with TRBJ2-7, with 11 bases fitting TRBD1. CDR3 length equals 14 residues. After removal of 4 bases from V and 11 bases from J, the junction contained 10 bases not matched to a gene. The CDR3 DNA reads TGTGCCAGCAGTTCCGGGACAGGGGGATGGGTAAAGTACTTC. The encoded protein is CASSSGTGGWVKYF.

The rearrangement joins TRBV5-5 to TRBJ2-1, with 16 positions matching TRBD2. The length of the CDR3 is 16 residues. The trim removed 4 bases at V and 8 bases at J, leaving 6 bases unmatched. Germline loops: CDR1 SGHKS, CDR2 YYEKEE (reference sequence). CDR3 amino acids: CASSPGTSGGADEQFF. CDR3 DNA sequence: TGTGCCAGCAGCCCCGGGACTAGCGGGGGGGCCGATGAGCAGTTCTTC. The full variable domain, rest sourced from reference TRBV5-5 and TRBJ2-1, is DAGVTQSPTHLIKTRGQQVTLRCSPISGHKSVSWYQQVLGQGPQFIFQYYEKEERGRGNFPDRFSARQFPNYSSELNVNALLLGDSALYLCASSPGTSGGADEQFFGPGTRLTVL.